These T cell receptor beta chains were read from a single sample in a study of OX40 agonist ivuxolimab in advanced cancers. Measured with immunoSEQ multiplex PCR; TCRdb has only the in-frame clones, and not every one. This sample has some 96,000 clones, with roughly 90% found just once. Sequenced here: CD4+ or CD8+ T cells sorted from blood, sampled in a trial of the OX40 agonist ivuxolimab. These TCRs come from an adult with an advanced solid tumor such as melanoma, head and neck, liver or kidney cancer. CDR3s include the opening cysteine and the closing phenylalanine or tryptophan. Fields, in order: J gene, V gene, clone size, D gene, CDR3 protein, CDR3 DNA. The D gene is left open where the match is weak. Rows give clone size only sometimes, using once, few, many, or a class for an expanded clone.

J gene: TRBJ2-3
V gene: TRBV7-9
clone size: .
D gene: .
CDR3 protein: CASSLVSVATDTQYF
CDR3 DNA: TGTGCCAGCAGCTTAGTTTCAGTAGCAACAGATACGCAGTATTTT

J gene: TRBJ2-5
V gene: TRBV4-2
clone size: .
D gene: TRBD2
CDR3 protein: CASSQGTSGGIQETQYF
CDR3 DNA: TGTGCCAGCAGCCAGGGGACTAGCGGGGGAATACAAGAGACCCAGTACTTC

J gene: TRBJ1-5
V gene: TRBV19
clone size: .
D gene: TRBD1
CDR3 protein: CASSPWDRGQPQHF
CDR3 DNA: TGTGCCAGTAGTCCTTGGGACAGGGGGCAGCCCCAGCATTTT

J gene: TRBJ1-5
V gene: TRBV18
clone size: .
D gene: TRBD1
CDR3 protein: CASSPLDRESQPQHF
CDR3 DNA: TGTGCCAGCTCACCCTTGGACAGGGAGAGTCAGCCCCAGCATTTT

J gene: TRBJ2-7
V gene: TRBV7-2
clone size: .
D gene: TRBD2
CDR3 protein: CASSLVASGSYEQYF
CDR3 DNA: TGTGCCAGCAGCTTAGTAGCTAGCGGTTCCTACGAGCAGTACTTC

J gene: TRBJ2-7
V gene: TRBV18
clone size: .
D gene: .
CDR3 protein: CASSPGTNYEQYF
CDR3 DNA: TGTGCCAGCTCACCCGGGACAAACTACGAGCAGTACTTC

J gene: TRBJ1-4
V gene: TRBV7-9
clone size: .
D gene: TRBD1
CDR3 protein: CASSDTTGDGEKLFF
CDR3 DNA: TGTGCCAGCAGCGACACAACAGGGGACGGGGAAAAACTGTTTTTT

J gene: TRBJ2-3
V gene: TRBV20-1
clone size: .
D gene: .
CDR3 protein: CSVEDADTQYF
CDR3 DNA: TGCAGTGTTGAGGACGCAGATACGCAGTATTTT

J gene: TRBJ2-3
V gene: TRBV15
clone size: .
D gene: .
CDR3 protein: CATSRDAADTQYF
CDR3 DNA: TGTGCCACCAGCAGAGATGCTGCAGATACGCAGTATTTT

J gene: TRBJ1-1
V gene: TRBV29-1
clone size: .
D gene: .
CDR3 protein: CSVEVQNTEAFF
CDR3 DNA: TGCAGCGTTGAAGTACAGAACACTGAAGCTTTCTTT

J gene: TRBJ1-2
V gene: TRBV4-3
clone size: .
D gene: .
CDR3 protein: CASSQGADKAYGYTF
CDR3 DNA: TGCGCCAGCAGCCAAGGGGCGGACAAAGCCTATGGCTACACCTTC

J gene: TRBJ2-5
V gene: TRBV2
clone size: .
D gene: .
CDR3 protein: CASSDYRKETQYF
CDR3 DNA: TGTGCCAGCAGTGATTATCGAAAAGAGACCCAGTACTTC

J gene: TRBJ2-2
V gene: TRBV28
clone size: .
D gene: TRBD2
CDR3 protein: CASSFSGRGNTGELFF
CDR3 DNA: TGTGCCAGCAGTTTCAGCGGGAGGGGAAACACCGGGGAGCTGTTTTTT

J gene: TRBJ2-3
V gene: TRBV29-1
clone size: .
D gene: TRBD2
CDR3 protein: CSVEDRTSGSTDTQYF
CDR3 DNA: TGCAGCGTTGAAGACCGGACTAGCGGGAGCACAGATACGCAGTATTTT

J gene: TRBJ1-1
V gene: TRBV11-1
clone size: .
D gene: .
CDR3 protein: CASSLSGYSAEAFF
CDR3 DNA: TGTGCCAGCAGCTTAAGTGGGTACAGCGCTGAAGCTTTCTTT

J gene: TRBJ1-5
V gene: TRBV28
clone size: once
D gene: TRBD1
CDR3 protein: CASSLYLWGGTGHQPQHF
CDR3 DNA: TGTGCCAGCAGTTTATATCTCTGGGGGGGGACAGGGCATCAGCCCCAGCATTTT

J gene: TRBJ2-7
V gene: TRBV29-1
clone size: .
D gene: TRBD2
CDR3 protein: CSVAGTSVYEQYF
CDR3 DNA: TGCAGCGTCGCCGGGACTAGCGTATACGAGCAGTACTTC

J gene: TRBJ2-3
V gene: TRBV4-1
clone size: .
D gene: TRBD2
CDR3 protein: CASSQGGLAGLDTQYF
CDR3 DNA: TGCGCCAGCAGCCAAGGGGGACTAGCGGGACTGGATACGCAGTATTTT

J gene: TRBJ1-2
V gene: TRBV6-1
clone size: .
D gene: TRBD1
CDR3 protein: CASSGPGQGARYGYTF
CDR3 DNA: TGTGCCAGCAGTGGACCGGGACAGGGGGCGCGCTATGGCTACACCTTC

J gene: TRBJ2-7
V gene: TRBV9
clone size: .
D gene: .
CDR3 protein: CASSQTVLGSYEQYF
CDR3 DNA: TGTGCCAGCAGCCAGACAGTCCTTGGGAGTTACGAGCAGTACTTC

J gene: TRBJ1-5
V gene: TRBV9
clone size: .
D gene: .
CDR3 protein: CASSVDAHSNQPQHF
CDR3 DNA: TGTGCCAGCAGCGTAGACGCACATAGCAATCAGCCCCAGCATTTT

J gene: TRBJ2-1
V gene: TRBV7-2
clone size: .
D gene: TRBD1
CDR3 protein: CASRHTGTGAYNEQFF
CDR3 DNA: TGTGCCAGCAGACATACCGGGACAGGGGCTTACAATGAGCAGTTCTTC

J gene: TRBJ1-2
V gene: TRBV6-5
clone size: .
D gene: TRBD1
CDR3 protein: CASSGTGTYGETF
CDR3 DNA: TGTGCCAGCAGTGGGACAGGGACCTATGGGGAGACCTTC

J gene: TRBJ2-7
V gene: TRBV6-4
clone size: .
D gene: .
CDR3 protein: CASSDAVSDEQYF
CDR3 DNA: TGTGCCAGCAGTGACGCCGTCAGCGACGAGCAGTACTTC

J gene: TRBJ2-5
V gene: TRBV30
clone size: .
D gene: TRBD2
CDR3 protein: CAWSVHSGSGQETQYF
CDR3 DNA: TGTGCCTGGAGTGTACACAGCGGGAGTGGCCAAGAGACCCAGTACTTC

J gene: TRBJ1-1
V gene: TRBV9
clone size: .
D gene: .
CDR3 protein: CASSANQGSTEAFF
CDR3 DNA: TGTGCCAGCAGCGCGAATCAGGGTAGCACTGAAGCTTTCTTT